Given below is one T cell receptor beta chain in context. The data derive from a study of blood T cell repertoires in COVID-19. V was clipped by 4 bases and J by 7 bases, with 15 bases between them. CDR1 and CDR2 from the germline V gene are SGDLS and YYNGEE. CDR3 size: 15 residues. Data came from immunoSEQ multiplex PCR; TCRdb stores just in-frame clones and leaves some out. Here the sample spans about 73,000 clones, 65% to 85% being singletons. The chain joins TRBV9 to TRBJ1-6; no clear D. Material for sequencing was peripheral blood. The TCR sequence derives from a human donor in a cohort sampled during active COVID-19. CDR3: CASSPRWEENSPLHF. The CDR3 DNA sequence: TGTGCCAGCAGCCCCCGGTGGGAGGAGAATTCACCCCTCCACTTT.